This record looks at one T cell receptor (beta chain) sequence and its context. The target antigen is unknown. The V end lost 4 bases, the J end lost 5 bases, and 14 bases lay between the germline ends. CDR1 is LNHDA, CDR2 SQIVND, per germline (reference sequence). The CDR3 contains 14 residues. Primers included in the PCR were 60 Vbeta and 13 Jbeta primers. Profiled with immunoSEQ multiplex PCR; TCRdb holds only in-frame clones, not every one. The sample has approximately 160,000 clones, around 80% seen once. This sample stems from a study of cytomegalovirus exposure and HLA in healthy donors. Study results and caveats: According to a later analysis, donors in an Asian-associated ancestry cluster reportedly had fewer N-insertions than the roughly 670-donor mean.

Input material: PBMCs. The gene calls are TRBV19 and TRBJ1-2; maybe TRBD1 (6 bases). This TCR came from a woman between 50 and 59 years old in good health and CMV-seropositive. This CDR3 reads CASSRTGTLYGYTF. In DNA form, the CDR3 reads TGTGCCAGTAGTAGGACCGGGACACTTTATGGCTACACCTTC.